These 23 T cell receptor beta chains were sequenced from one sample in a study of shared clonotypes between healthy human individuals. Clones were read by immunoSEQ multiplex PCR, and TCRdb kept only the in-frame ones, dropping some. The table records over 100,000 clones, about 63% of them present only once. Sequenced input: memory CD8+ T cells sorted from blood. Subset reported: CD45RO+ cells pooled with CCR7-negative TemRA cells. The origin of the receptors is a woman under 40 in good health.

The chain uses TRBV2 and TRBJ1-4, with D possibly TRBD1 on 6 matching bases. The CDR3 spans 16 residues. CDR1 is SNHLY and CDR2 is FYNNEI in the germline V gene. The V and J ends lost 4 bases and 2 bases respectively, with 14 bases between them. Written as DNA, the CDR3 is TGTGCCAGCAGTGTAATGGGGGCGGGTACTAATGAAAAACTGTTTTTT. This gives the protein CASSVMGAGTNEKLFF.

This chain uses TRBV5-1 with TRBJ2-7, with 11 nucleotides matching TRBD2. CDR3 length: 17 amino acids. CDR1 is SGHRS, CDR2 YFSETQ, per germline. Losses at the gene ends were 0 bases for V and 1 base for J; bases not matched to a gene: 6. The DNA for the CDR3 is TGCGCCAGCAGCTTGGTCACTAGCGGGAGTAGTTCCTACGAGCAGTACTTC. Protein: CASSLVTSGSSSYEQYF.

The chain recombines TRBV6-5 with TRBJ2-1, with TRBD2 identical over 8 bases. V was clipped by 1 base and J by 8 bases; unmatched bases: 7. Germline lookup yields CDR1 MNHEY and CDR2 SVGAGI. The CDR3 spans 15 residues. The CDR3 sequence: CASSYFSGSIYEQFF. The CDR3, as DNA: TGTGCCAGCAGTTACTTCAGCGGGAGTATATATGAGCAGTTCTTC.

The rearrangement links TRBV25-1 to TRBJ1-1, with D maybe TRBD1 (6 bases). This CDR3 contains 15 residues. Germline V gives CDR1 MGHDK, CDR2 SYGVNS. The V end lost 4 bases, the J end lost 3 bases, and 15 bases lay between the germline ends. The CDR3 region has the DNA TGTGCCAGCAGTGGGGGGCATGGGGGATACACTGAAGCTTTCTTT. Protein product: CASSGGHGGYTEAFF.

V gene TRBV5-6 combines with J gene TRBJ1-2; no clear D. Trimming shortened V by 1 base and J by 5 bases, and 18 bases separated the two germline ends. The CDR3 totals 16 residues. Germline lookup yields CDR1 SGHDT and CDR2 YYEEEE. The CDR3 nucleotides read TGTGCCAGCAGCTTGTGGCAGAGGACGTTAACTTATGGCTACACCTTC. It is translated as CASSLWQRTLTYGYTF.

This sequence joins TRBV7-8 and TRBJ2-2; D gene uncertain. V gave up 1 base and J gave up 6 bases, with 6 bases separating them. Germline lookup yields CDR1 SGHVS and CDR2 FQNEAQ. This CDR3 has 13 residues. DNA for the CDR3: TGTGCCAGCAGCTTAGATTCGGCCGGGGAGCTGTTTTTT. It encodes CASSLDSAGELFF. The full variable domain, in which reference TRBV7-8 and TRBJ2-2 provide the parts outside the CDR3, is GAGVSQSPRYKVAKRGQDVALRCDPISGHVSLFWYQQALGQGPEFLTYFQNEAQLDKSGLPSDRFFAERPEGSVSTLKIQRTQQEDSAVYLCASSLDSAGELFFGEGSRLTVL.

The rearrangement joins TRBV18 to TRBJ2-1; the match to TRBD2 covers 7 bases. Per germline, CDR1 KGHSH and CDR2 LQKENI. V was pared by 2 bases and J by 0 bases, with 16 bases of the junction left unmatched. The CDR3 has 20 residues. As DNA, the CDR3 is TGTGCCAGCTCACCATCCCCTGGGGTAACCGGGGGGAGCTCCTACAATGAGCAGTTCTTC. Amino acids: CASSPSPGVTGGSSYNEQFF.

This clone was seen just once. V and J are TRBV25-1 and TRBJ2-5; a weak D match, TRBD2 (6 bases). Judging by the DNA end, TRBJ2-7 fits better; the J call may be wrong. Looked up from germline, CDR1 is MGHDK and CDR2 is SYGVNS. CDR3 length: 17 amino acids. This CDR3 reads CASSEWVREKASYEQYF. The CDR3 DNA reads TGTGCCAGCAGTGAATGGGTCCGGGAGAAGGCGTCCTACGAGCAGTACTTC.

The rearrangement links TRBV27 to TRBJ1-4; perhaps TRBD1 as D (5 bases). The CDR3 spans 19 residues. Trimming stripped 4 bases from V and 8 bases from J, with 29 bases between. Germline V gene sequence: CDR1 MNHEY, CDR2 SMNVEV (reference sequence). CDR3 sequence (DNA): TGTGCCAGCAGTTCCTCCCTGGGTGACGGGGACCCCGACGGGGAAAAACTGTTTTTT. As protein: CASSSSLGDGDPDGEKLFF.

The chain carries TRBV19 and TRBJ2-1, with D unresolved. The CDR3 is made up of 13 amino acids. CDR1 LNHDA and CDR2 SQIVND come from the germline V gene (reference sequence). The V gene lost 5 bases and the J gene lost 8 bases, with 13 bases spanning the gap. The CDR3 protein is CASSYLSRDEQFF. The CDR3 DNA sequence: TGTGCCAGTAGTTACCTCTCCCGCGATGAGCAGTTCTTC.

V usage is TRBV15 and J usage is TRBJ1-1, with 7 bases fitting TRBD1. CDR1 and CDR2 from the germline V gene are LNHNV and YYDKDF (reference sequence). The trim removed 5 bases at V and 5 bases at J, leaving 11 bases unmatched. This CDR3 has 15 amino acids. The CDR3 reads CATSEETGSPTEAFF. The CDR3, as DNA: TGTGCCACCAGCGAAGAGACAGGGAGTCCTACTGAAGCTTTCTTT.

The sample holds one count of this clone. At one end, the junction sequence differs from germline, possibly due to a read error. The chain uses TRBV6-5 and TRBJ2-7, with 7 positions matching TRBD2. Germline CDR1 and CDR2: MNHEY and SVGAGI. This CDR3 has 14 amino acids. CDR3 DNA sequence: TGTGCCATCAGTGGCCGAGAGGGGCTAGCGGTCTCATACTTC. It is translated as CAISGREGLAVSYF.

The CDR3 is CASSPQGDTEAFF. The CDR3 DNA follows: TGTGCCAGCAGCCCACAGGGAGACACTGAAGCTTTCTTT. The rearrangement links TRBV7-2 to TRBJ1-1; weak D call: TRBD1 (6 bases). Trimming removed 5 bases from V and 3 bases from J, with 10 bases in between. CDR1 is SGHTA, CDR2 FQGNSA, per germline. The CDR3 spans 13 residues.

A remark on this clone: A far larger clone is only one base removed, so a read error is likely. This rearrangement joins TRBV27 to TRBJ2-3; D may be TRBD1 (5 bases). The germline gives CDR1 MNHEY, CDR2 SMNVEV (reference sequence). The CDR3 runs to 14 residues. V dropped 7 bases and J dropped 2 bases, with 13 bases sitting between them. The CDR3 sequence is CASNPRTYTDTQYF. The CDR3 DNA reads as TGTGCCAGCAATCCGCGGACATACACAGATACGCAGTATTTT.

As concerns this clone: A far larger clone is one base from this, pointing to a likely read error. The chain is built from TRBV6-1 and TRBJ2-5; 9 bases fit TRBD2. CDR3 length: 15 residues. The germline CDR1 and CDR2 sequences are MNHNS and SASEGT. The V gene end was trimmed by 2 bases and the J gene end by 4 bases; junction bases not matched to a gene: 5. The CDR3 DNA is TGTGCCAGCAGTGAATTAGCGGGAGAGCCAGAGACCCAGTACTTC. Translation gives CASSELAGEPETQYF.

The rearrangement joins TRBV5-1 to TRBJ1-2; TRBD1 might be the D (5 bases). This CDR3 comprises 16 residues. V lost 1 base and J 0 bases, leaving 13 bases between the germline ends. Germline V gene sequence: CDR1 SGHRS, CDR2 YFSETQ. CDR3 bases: TGCGCCAGCAGCTTGTCCGGGGCACGAGCTAACTATGGCTACACCTTC. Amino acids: CASSLSGARANYGYTF.

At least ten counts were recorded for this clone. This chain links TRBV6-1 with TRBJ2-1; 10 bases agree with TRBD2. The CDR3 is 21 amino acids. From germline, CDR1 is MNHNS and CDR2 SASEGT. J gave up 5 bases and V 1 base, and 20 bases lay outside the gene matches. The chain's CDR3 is CASSEDVRILLIAGGNNEQFF. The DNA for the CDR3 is TGTGCCAGCAGTGAAGACGTCAGAATCTTACTAATAGCGGGAGGAAACAATGAGCAGTTCTTC.

The CDR3 is CASSPARGAGTGELFF. CDR3 in DNA: TGTGCCAGCAGCCCCGCTAGGGGCGCGGGCACCGGGGAGCTGTTTTTT. The chain joins TRBV5-4 to TRBJ2-2, with D possibly being TRBD1 or TRBD2 (5 bases each). V lost 4 bases to trimming and J lost 4 bases, with 17 bases between them. In germline, CDR1 is SGHNT, CDR2 YYREEE (reference sequence). The CDR3 is made up of 16 amino acids.

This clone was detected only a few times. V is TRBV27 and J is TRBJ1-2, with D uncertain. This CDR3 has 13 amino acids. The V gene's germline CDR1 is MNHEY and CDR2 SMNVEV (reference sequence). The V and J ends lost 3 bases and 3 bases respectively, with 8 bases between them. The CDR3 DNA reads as TGTGCCAGCAGTTTTGACGGATACTATGGCTACACCTTC. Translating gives CASSFDGYYGYTF.

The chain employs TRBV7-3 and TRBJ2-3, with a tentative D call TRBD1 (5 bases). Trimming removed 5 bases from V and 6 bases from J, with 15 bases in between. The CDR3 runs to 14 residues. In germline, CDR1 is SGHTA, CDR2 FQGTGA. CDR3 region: CASSLDHRSDTQYF. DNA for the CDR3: TGTGCCAGCAGCCTCGATCACAGGTCCGATACGCAGTATTTT.

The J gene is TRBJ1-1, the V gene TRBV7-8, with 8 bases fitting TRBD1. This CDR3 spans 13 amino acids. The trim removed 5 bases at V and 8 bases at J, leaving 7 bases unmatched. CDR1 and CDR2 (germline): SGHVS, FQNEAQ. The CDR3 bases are TGTGCCAGCAGCGCTTACAGGGGGAGGGAAGCTTTCTTT. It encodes CASSAYRGREAFF.

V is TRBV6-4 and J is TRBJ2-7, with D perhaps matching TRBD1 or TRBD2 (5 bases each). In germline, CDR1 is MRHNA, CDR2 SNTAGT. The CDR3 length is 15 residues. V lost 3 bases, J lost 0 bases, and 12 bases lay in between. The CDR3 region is CASSEVGESSYEQYF. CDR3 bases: TGTGCCAGCAGTGAAGTGGGGGAAAGCTCCTACGAGCAGTACTTC.

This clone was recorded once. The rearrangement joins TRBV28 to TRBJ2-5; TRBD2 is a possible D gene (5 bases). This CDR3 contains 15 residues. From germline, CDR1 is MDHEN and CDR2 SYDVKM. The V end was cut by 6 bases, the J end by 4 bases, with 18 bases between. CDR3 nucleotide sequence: TGTGCCAGCAGCTCCCTCTTGGGGAGCGGAGAGACCCAGTACTTC. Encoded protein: CASSSLLGSGETQYF.